Sequencing of this T cell receptor beta chain was carried out in a study of tumor-infiltrating lymphocytes in primary liver carcinoma. Using a constant-region primer together with ProtoScript II reverse transcriptase, TCR beta cDNA was made from about 490 ng of total RNA. Nested multiplex PCR, run for three rounds with slightly modified ARM-PCR, yielded TCR beta libraries. Each of the first two PCR rounds ran approximately 11 cycles with TRBV1-TRBV30 forward and C-beta reverse primers. TCRdb reanalysed the multiplex PCR reads using MiXCR and keeps one entry per CDR3 protein. The top ten hold 15% to 20% of the sample, which has approximately 40,000 distinct CDR3 sequences, around 70% seen once. A remark on this clonotype: A read error may account for a junction end that differs from germline.

Germline V gives CDR1 MNHNY, CDR2 SVGAGI (reference sequence). This CDR3 has 14 amino acids. Total RNA and DNA came together from around 18-30 mg of bulk tissue without cell sorting. Sequenced: liver tumor tissue from sampling region 2. Subset here: tumor region T2, inferior pole. This chain joins TRBV6-6 and TRBJ1-5, with a possible D match to TRBD1 (5 bases). This sequence originates from a man aged 35 to 55 with primary liver carcinoma and hepatitis B virus infection. The CDR3 region is CASIEGNGNQPQLF. CDR3 in DNA: TGTGCCAGCATAGAGGGGAACGGCAACCAGCCCCAGCTTTTT.